This entry concerns a single T cell receptor (beta chain). This CDR3 is built from 13 residues. Germline CDR1 ENHRY, CDR2 SYGVKD. Between the trimmed V and J ends, which lost 10 bases and 6 bases, there was a span of 15 bases. TCRdb's table, derived via immunoSEQ multiplex PCR, lists solely in-frame clones and lacks some. The sample contains about 22,000 clones, around two thirds of which appear only once. These data are taken from a study of sequential checkpoint blockade in melanoma. Treatment specified: randomized to nivolumab then ipilimumab (arm A) or the reverse (arm B). V is TRBV10-3 and J is TRBJ2-2, with a weak D call TRBD2 (6 bases). The sample in question was CD8+ T cells sorted from blood (inferred from file names), obtained from a patient given nivolumab and ipilimumab in sequence. The source of this sequence is a human donor with melanoma. Here the CDR3 DNA reads TGTGCCACCAGCACCTCGGGGGCCGGGGAGCTGTTTTTT. It translates to CATSTSGAGELFF.